This TCR beta chain was identified during a study of T cell repertoires in aging, cancer and after chemotherapy (dated by TCRdb to the late 2010s). As for the study more broadly: Donors were distributed across six age groups ranging from 30 or younger to 70 or older, with at least three individuals included per group. A cohort of 220 or so cancer patients (94 with hematological and 124 with solid cancers) was assembled, and 95 to 100 healthy donors were included as a reference group. To examine immunoaging and T cell reconstitution after chemotherapy, the study profiled TCR beta repertoires in peripheral blood from healthy donors and cancer patients. The full dataset contained several million TCR reads. In the hematological group, the paired samples taken before and after chemotherapy came from chronic lymphocytic leukemia patients given fludarabine- or bendamustine-based regimens.

Rearranged TRB sequences spanning V, D and J segments were amplified in a multiplex touch-down PCR with a mixed TRB-A/B primer pool. Illumina adapters and sample indices were added to the amplicons in two consecutive PCR reactions performed with Phusion HS II polymerase. The amplicons were purified from gel with the NucleoSpin Gel and PCR Clean-up kit and then assessed with Qubit and an Agilent 2100 Bioanalyzer. Sequencing of the libraries was done on an Illumina MiSeq with paired-end, single-indexed 600-cycle runs. Under the source paper's analysis protocol: Processing of the TRB sequences was carried out with MiXCR versions 2.12 and 3.0.5. Each unique CDR3 nucleotide sequence counted as one clone, and only productive sequences with at least two reads were retained. The repertoire metrics were Shannon diversity, evenness, clonality (calculated as one minus evenness), and diversity profiles parameterized by alpha from 0 to 5. Generation probabilities of clones in paired pre- and post-chemotherapy samples were computed with the IGoR algorithm. The public sequencing data were trimmed at Q25 with fastp and processed into clonotypes with MiXCR by TCRdb, which kept only in-frame beta chains. CDR3 protein duplicates are merged, each entry listing the most common genes and DNA. The V and J calls shown here were made by TCRdb, not taken from the authors' results. This sample has under 800 distinct CDR3 sequences in its table, and about 30% of those were observed once. The top ten clonotypes cover around 80% of the sample.

The research as a whole found: Compared with age-matched healthy donors, untreated patients with either hematological or solid cancers had significantly lower TCR diversity in the blood along with higher clonality. According to the authors, the repertoire data do not allow conclusions to be drawn about immunological memory after chemotherapy. An increase in median generation probability over the chemotherapy interval was observed in both cancer cohorts, suggesting that the repertoire was reconstituted through rebound thymic output. Hematological cancer patients had lymphoid organ infiltration, which may itself impair thymic emigration or peripheral T cell expansion. Declining TCR diversity with age in healthy donors was mainly explained by loss of richness; in cancer patients, loss of evenness also contributed.

TCR beta rearrangements were amplified from genomic DNA isolated from peripheral blood, not from sorted cells or RNA. This clonotype appeared a few times. Its antigen target is currently unknown. Base-call qualities are not available, and no considerably larger clone is one nucleotide away. The sequencing sample was made of blood. The TCR originated in a human donor with a blood cancer.

In nucleotide form, the sequence is TGTGCCAGCAGTTCCTCAGGGAGGGGAACAGAGACCCAGTACTTC. Its protein product is CASSSSGRGTETQYF. The chain uses TRBV12-3 or TRBV12-4 and TRBJ2-5; the central 7 bases match TRBD2. V is cut back by 4 bases and J by 4 bases, with 9 bases in the junction unmatched. Measured from the cysteine to the phenylalanine, the CDR3 is 15 residues long. The read is trimmed to its CDR3 DNA, 45 bases read in frame from base 1.